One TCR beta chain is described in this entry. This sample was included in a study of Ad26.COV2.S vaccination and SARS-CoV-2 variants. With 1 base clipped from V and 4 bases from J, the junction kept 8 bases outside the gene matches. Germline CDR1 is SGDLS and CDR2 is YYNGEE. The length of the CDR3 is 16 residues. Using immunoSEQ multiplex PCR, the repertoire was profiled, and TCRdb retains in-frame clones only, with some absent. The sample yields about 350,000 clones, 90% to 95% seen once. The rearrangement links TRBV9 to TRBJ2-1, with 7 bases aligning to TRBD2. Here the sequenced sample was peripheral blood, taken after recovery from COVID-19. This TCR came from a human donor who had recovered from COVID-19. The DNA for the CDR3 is TGTGCCAGCAGCGTATGGTCGCGGGGGAAATACAATGAGCAGTTCTTC. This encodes CASSVWSRGKYNEQFF.